This entry lists 10 T cell receptor beta chains sequenced from one sample in a study of T cells in Graves' hyperthyroidism and ophthalmopathy. From RNA transcripts, TCR beta CDR3 regions were amplified. The HTBI primer set served for first-round RT-PCR of the TCR CDR3. TCRdb re-analysed the multiplex PCR reads in MiXCR, keeping a single row per CDR3 protein. The data contain roughly 530,000 distinct CDR3 sequences, 15% to 20% of them singletons. Sequenced: blood. The receptors derive from a woman younger than 30 with Graves' ophthalmopathy.

This clonotype occurred many times. This chain joins TRBV27 and TRBJ1-2; D ambiguous. The CDR3 is 13 residues long. Trimming removed 0 bases at V and 11 bases at J, with 13 bases between. Germline V gene sequence: CDR1 MNHEY, CDR2 SMNVEV (reference sequence). This CDR3 reads CASSLSSRGAYTF. The CDR3, as DNA: TGTGCCAGCAGTTTATCCTCCCGGGGTGCTTACACCTTC.

This clonotype showed up many times. The rearrangement uses TRBV27 and TRBJ1-3; 7 bases align to TRBD1. Trimming took 5 bases from V and 3 from J; bases not matched to a gene: 4. This CDR3 spans 14 amino acids. The germline gives CDR1 MNHEY, CDR2 SMNVEV (reference sequence). The DNA of the CDR3 is TGTGCCAGCAGTGTACAGGGGAATGGAAACACCATATATTTT. Its protein product is CASSVQGNGNTIYF.

The CDR3 DNA follows: TGTGCCAGCAGATCCTTAACGCAGGGACAGGGGGCGCGAAATTCACCCCTCCACTTT. Its protein is CASRSLTQGQGARNSPLHF. The chain joins TRBV5-6 to TRBJ1-6, with 12 positions matching TRBD1. Germline loops: CDR1 SGHDT, CDR2 YYEEEE. V shed 5 bases and J 7 bases; nucleotides not matched to a gene: 16. The CDR3 runs 19 residues. The whole variable domain, filled in from reference TRBV5-6 and TRBJ1-6, reads DAGVTQSPTHLIKTRGQQVTLRCSPKSGHDTVSWYQQALGQGPQFIFQYYEEEERQRGNFPDRFSGHQFPNYSSELNVNALLLGDSALYLCASRSLTQGQGARNSPLHFGNGTRLTVT.

This clonotype was counted ten times or more. This chain links TRBV6-1 with TRBJ2-5; the match to TRBD2 covers 9 bases. The germline V gene encodes CDR1 MNHNS and CDR2 SASEGT. The CDR3 runs 17 residues. V lost 2 bases, J lost 0 bases, and 7 bases stayed unmatched. CDR3 residues: CASSEIGLAGYQETQYF. The CDR3 DNA follows: TGTGCCAGCAGTGAAATCGGCCTAGCGGGATACCAAGAGACCCAGTACTTC.

This clonotype came up a few times. The V and J genes are TRBV28 and TRBJ2-7; D is possibly TRBD1 (6 bases). The CDR3 runs to 13 residues. Germline CDR1 is MDHEN and CDR2 is SYDVKM. The germline V and J ends were trimmed by 2 bases and 9 bases, with 14 bases remaining between them. Here the CDR3 DNA reads TGTGCCAGCAGTTTAGGGGACAATTGGGCGCAGTACTTC. Translating it yields CASSLGDNWAQYF.

This clonotype was recorded at least ten times. This rearrangement joins TRBV11-1 to TRBJ2-2; a possible D gene is TRBD2 (5 bases). This CDR3 region has 14 residues. The germline V gene encodes CDR1 SGHAT and CDR2 FQDESV (reference sequence). Trimming pared 5 bases from V and 3 bases from J, leaving 10 bases between. Here the CDR3 reads CASSPNGDTGELFF. CDR3 DNA sequence: TGTGCCAGCAGCCCAAACGGGGACACCGGGGAGCTGTTTTTT.

This clonotype was recorded a few times. This clone may be a read error of a much larger clone one base away. This chain links TRBV7-9 with TRBJ2-3, with D unresolved. The CDR3 consists of 12 residues. The V and J ends lost 1 base and 6 bases respectively, with 5 bases between them. The germline CDR1 and CDR2 sequences are SEHNR and FQNEAQ (reference sequence). The CDR3 nucleotides read TGTGCCAGCAGCTTAGGGTGGGATACGCAGTATTTT. Amino acids: CASSLGWDTQYF.

In this sample, this clonotype turned up many times. This chain links TRBV4-2 with TRBJ2-7; 7 nucleotides match TRBD1. V trimming: 3 bases; J trimming: 0 bases; junction bases outside the gene matches: 5. This CDR3 is 15 amino acids long. Germline CDR1 and CDR2: LGHNA and YNFKEQ. This CDR3 is CASSQFRDSSYEQYF. The CDR3 bases are TGTGCCAGCAGCCAGTTCCGGGACAGCTCCTACGAGCAGTACTTC.

The J gene is TRBJ2-1, the V gene TRBV20-1; a possible D gene is TRBD2 (6 bases). The germline V gene has CDR1 DFQATT and CDR2 SNEGSKA (reference sequence). V was clipped by 4 bases and J by 7 bases, with 20 bases between them. The CDR3 runs to 15 residues. CDR3 sequence (DNA): TGCAGTGCTAATCCCGTCGGGGGAGGTGGTAATGAGCAGTTCTTC. Amino acid sequence: CSANPVGGGGNEQFF.

This clonotype turned up a few times. The V call is TRBV19, the J call TRBJ1-1, with unresolved D. V was trimmed by 1 base and J by 0 bases, leaving 9 bases between them. This CDR3 spans 15 amino acids. Per the germline V gene, CDR1 is LNHDA and CDR2 is SQIVND (reference sequence). The CDR3, as DNA: TGTGCCAGTAGTATAGGCTACGGAGTGAACACTGAAGCTTTCTTT. Protein product: CASSIGYGVNTEAFF.